This record covers a single T cell receptor beta chain. Its target is unknown. Sequenced by immunoSEQ multiplex PCR; TCRdb stores in-frame clones only, minus some. The top ten hold 1.9% of the sample, which has approximately 300,000 clones, just over 85% seen once. Treatment meaning: about 20 received Ad26.COV2.S at low or high dose, single or two shots; 5 received placebo; per-sample allocation not given. Day 63 after the first injection of vaccine or placebo was the sampling time. This sample was taken from a study of Ad26.COV2.S vaccination and SARS-CoV-2 variants. Study details: The authors gave Ad26.COV2.S intramuscularly, either once or twice 56 days apart. General study findings and limits: Researchers cautioned that TCR breadth and depth analyses may have underestimated total T cell responses. Comparability of non-spike TCR breadth was observed across vaccine and placebo recipients.

Germline loops: CDR1 LGHNA, CDR2 YSLEER. Trimming took off 6 bases at V and 0 bases at J, with 14 bases between the two ends. The CDR3 spans 15 residues. Source: peripheral blood, taken in a trial of Ad26.COV2.S vaccine versus placebo. The clonotype was recovered from a person aged 18-60 years who received the Ad26.COV2.S COVID-19 vaccine or a placebo. The chain combines TRBV4-3 with TRBJ1-1; D unresolved. CDR3 in amino acids: CASRQSDVLNTEAFF. The CDR3 nucleotides are TGCGCCAGCAGGCAATCGGACGTGCTGAACACTGAAGCTTTCTTT.